One sample yielded the 22 T cell receptor beta chains listed below, sequenced in a study of shared clonotypes between healthy human individuals. Repertoires were generated with immunoSEQ multiplex PCR, while TCRdb's copy carries only in-frame clones and drops some. The top ten hold about 0.4% of the sample, which has 1.5 million to 1.9 million clones, 95% to 99% seen once. Sequenced input: naive CD4+ T cells sorted from blood. Subset defined: CD45RA+ positively selected. The receptor source for this set is a man in his thirties or forties in good health.

This rearrangement joins TRBV4-3 to TRBJ2-3; D unclear. Deletions cut 4 bases from V and 6 bases from J, with 11 bases between. CDR1 is LGHNA, CDR2 YSLEER, per germline. The CDR3 sequence is 13 residues long. The CDR3 DNA is TGCGCCAGCAGCCGCCGAGCGCTCGATACGCAGTATTTT. This sequence encodes CASSRRALDTQYF.

The rearrangement links TRBV19 to TRBJ1-1; perhaps TRBD1 as D (6 bases). V was shortened by 5 bases and J by 4 bases, with 14 bases between the two germline ends. Per the germline V gene, CDR1 is LNHDA and CDR2 is SQIVND (reference sequence). CDR3 size: 14 residues. The CDR3 sequence: CASSQRGAGTEAFF. The CDR3 bases are TGTGCCAGTAGTCAGCGGGGGGCAGGCACTGAAGCTTTCTTT. The whole variable domain, filled in from reference TRBV19 and TRBJ1-1, reads DGGITQSPKYLFRKEGQNVTLSCEQNLNHDAMYWYRQDPGQGLRLIYYSQIVNDFQKGDIAEGYSVSREKKESFPLTVTSAQKNPTAFYLCASSQRGAGTEAFFGQGTRLTVV.

The chain carries TRBV5-1 and TRBJ2-5, with D hard to call. Germline CDR1 and CDR2: SGHRS and YFSETQ. Between the trimmed V and J ends, which lost 3 bases and 1 base, there was a span of 13 bases. CDR3 size: 15 residues. CDR3 protein: CASSSEKRFQETQYF. In DNA, the CDR3 is TGCGCCAGCAGCTCCGAAAAGCGTTTCCAAGAGACCCAGTACTTC.

The V gene is TRBV10-1, the J gene TRBJ2-1; the D gene is possibly TRBD2 (5 bases). CDR1 and CDR2 from the germline V gene are WNHNN and SYGVQD (reference sequence). There are 15 residues in the CDR3. Trimming took 0 bases from V and 6 from J, leaving 12 bases between them. The CDR3 DNA follows: TGCGCCAGCAGTGAGTCAATGAGGAGGTTCAATGAGCAGTTCTTC. This codes for CASSESMRRFNEQFF.

The V call is TRBV9, the J call TRBJ1-5, with a tentative D call TRBD1 (6 bases). From germline, CDR1 is SGDLS and CDR2 YYNGEE. V was clipped by 3 bases and J by 6 bases, with 16 bases between them. The CDR3 has 15 residues. The CDR3 spells CASSATGTPGQPQHF. The CDR3, as DNA: TGTGCCAGCAGCGCCACCGGGACACCTGGTCAGCCCCAGCATTTT. The full variable domain, rest sourced from reference TRBV9 and TRBJ1-5, is DSGVTQTPKHLITATGQRVTLRCSPRSGDLSVYWYQQSLDQGLQFLIQYYNGEERAKGNILERFSAQQFPDLHSELNLSSLELGDSALYFCASSATGTPGQPQHFGDGTRLSIL.

V usage is TRBV6-4 and J usage is TRBJ1-1, with no clear D. Germline loops: CDR1 MRHNA, CDR2 SNTAGT. CDR3 length equals 13 residues. V was pared by 6 bases and J by 4 bases, with 12 bases between. The CDR3 region is CASSLVRGTEAFF. CDR3 coding DNA: TGTGCCAGCAGCCTAGTACGTGGCACTGAAGCTTTCTTT.

This clone was detected only once. The same CDR3 also results from other DNA sequences found in this sample. The chain is built from TRBV2 and TRBJ1-2; D possibly corresponds to TRBD1 (5 bases). V was clipped by 1 base and J by 2 bases, with 8 bases between them. Germline assignment: CDR1 SNHLY and CDR2 FYNNEI. The CDR3 loop spans 14 amino acids. The chain's CDR3 is CASSEVRANYGYTF. The CDR3, as DNA: TGTGCCAGCAGTGAAGTCAGGGCGAACTATGGCTACACCTTC.

For this clone: An end of the junction differs from the germline gene, which may be a read error. V gene TRBV7-6 combines with J gene TRBJ2-3; D is unclear. The CDR3 has 15 amino acids. Germline-derived CDR1 and CDR2 are SGHVS and FNYEAQ. In nucleotides, the CDR3 is TGTGCCAGCAGCCCTGGGTCAGGCCGGATGGATAAGCAGTATTTT. This gives the protein CASSPGSGRMDKQYF.

The chain recombines TRBV7-8 with TRBJ2-1; 14 nucleotides match TRBD2. The germline V gene encodes CDR1 SGHVS and CDR2 FQNEAQ. V gave up 4 bases and J gave up 0 bases; unmatched junction bases: 5. The CDR3 contains 18 residues. DNA for the CDR3: TGTGCCAGCAGCTCTCGACTAGCGGGAGGGTCCTCCTACAATGAGCAGTTCTTC. It translates to CASSSRLAGGSSYNEQFF.

The chain carries TRBV7-9 and TRBJ2-1; TRBD1 agrees at 7 bases. The length of the CDR3 is 18 residues. Germline values: CDR1 SEHNR, CDR2 FQNEAQ (reference sequence). V lost 4 bases, J lost 2 bases, and 14 bases stayed unmatched. The CDR3 sequence: CASSSSQGNSHPYNEQFF. DNA for the CDR3: TGTGCCAGCAGCTCATCACAGGGGAATAGCCACCCCTACAATGAGCAGTTCTTC.

The rearrangement links TRBV4-1 to TRBJ2-2; no clear D. The germline V gene has CDR1 MGHRA and CDR2 YSYEKL. Trimming removed 1 base from V and 2 bases from J, with 8 bases in between. This CDR3 region has 15 residues. CDR3 region: CASSQGATNTGELFF. The CDR3 DNA reads TGCGCCAGCAGCCAAGGAGCGACTAACACCGGGGAGCTGTTTTTT.

The V call is TRBV2, the J call TRBJ1-4, with 7 bases aligning to TRBD1. Germline CDR1 and CDR2: SNHLY and FYNNEI. With 8 bases clipped from V and 4 bases from J, the junction kept 4 bases outside the gene matches. The CDR3 contains 13 residues. CDR3 sequence (DNA): TGTGCCAGCGGGGGGACAGTTAATGAAAAACTGTTTTTT. Amino acid sequence: CASGGTVNEKLFF.

The rearrangement uses TRBV4-2 and TRBJ2-7; 11 bases map to TRBD2. The CDR3 has 18 amino acids. The J segment lost 3 bases and the V segment lost 1 base, leaving 11 bases of the junction unmatched. The germline V gene has CDR1 LGHNA and CDR2 YNFKEQ. The CDR3 nucleotides read TGTGCCAGCAGCCAAGGCCTCTCACTAGCGGGAGCCCTCTACGAGCAGTACTTC. Its protein is CASSQGLSLAGALYEQYF.

The rearrangement uses TRBV11-2 and TRBJ2-7; D may be TRBD1 (6 bases). The ends were cut back, 3 bases at V and 0 bases at J, with 9 bases in the middle. The CDR3 is 14 residues long. The germline V gene encodes CDR1 SGHAT and CDR2 FQNNGV. The CDR3 region is CASSFRQDSYEQYF. CDR3 nucleotides: TGTGCCAGCAGCTTTCGACAGGACTCCTACGAGCAGTACTTC.

This clone came up once. The chain employs TRBV7-6 and TRBJ2-1; D is unclear. Germline V lookup: CDR1 SGHVS, CDR2 FNYEAQ. This CDR3 contains 15 residues. Trimming pared 6 bases from V and 9 bases from J, leaving 21 bases between. The CDR3 sequence is CASSKSAKGEVEQFF. In nucleotides, the CDR3 is TGTGCCAGCAGTAAATCGGCGAAAGGAGAGGTTGAGCAGTTCTTC.

The V call is TRBV5-1, the J call TRBJ2-4; 7 positions agree with TRBD1. Germline trimming cut 4 bases from V and 0 bases from J; bases unmatched to any gene: 7. Germline V gene lookup returns CDR1 SGHRS and CDR2 YFSETQ. CDR3 size: 16 residues. This chain's CDR3 is CASSPGQELAKNIQYF. The CDR3 DNA follows: TGCGCCAGCAGCCCCGGACAGGAGCTAGCCAAAAACATTCAGTACTTC.

This rearrangement joins TRBV7-8 to TRBJ2-7, with no clear D. Germline V lookup: CDR1 SGHVS, CDR2 FQNEAQ. The CDR3 runs 13 residues. V was shortened by 8 bases and J by 5 bases, with 16 bases between the two germline ends. The CDR3 here is CASASSLENEQYF. For the CDR3, the DNA is TGTGCCAGCGCGAGTAGCCTCGAGAACGAGCAGTACTTC. The whole variable domain, remainder taken from reference TRBV7-8 and TRBJ2-7, is GAGVSQSPRYKVAKRGQDVALRCDPISGHVSLFWYQQALGQGPEFLTYFQNEAQLDKSGLPSDRFFAERPEGSVSTLKIQRTQQEDSAVYLCASASSLENEQYFGPGTRLTVT.

The J gene is TRBJ2-1, the V gene TRBV11-2, with D tentatively TRBD2 (5 bases). This CDR3 region has 15 residues. Germline V gene data show CDR1 as SGHAT and CDR2 as FQNNGV. V was clipped by 6 bases and J by 0 bases, with 12 bases between them. DNA of the CDR3: TGTGCCAGCAGGGACTGGGGAAGCTCCTACAATGAGCAGTTCTTC. It specifies CASRDWGSSYNEQFF.

The rearrangement uses TRBV18 and TRBJ1-4; the D gene is possibly TRBD1 (5 bases). There are 15 residues in the CDR3. Germline V gene data show CDR1 as KGHSH and CDR2 as LQKENI. Trimming removed 3 bases at V and 2 bases at J, with 10 bases between. CDR3 nucleotide sequence: TGTGCCAGCTCACCGTCGGCAGGGACTAATGAAAAACTGTTTTTT. Translation: CASSPSAGTNEKLFF.

For the CDR3, the DNA is TGTGCCAGCAGCTTAGAGCTAGCGGTGCAAGAGACCCAGTACTTC. Amino acid sequence: CASSLELAVQETQYF. The chain uses TRBV11-2 and TRBJ2-5; 7 positions match TRBD2. The CDR3 loop spans 15 amino acids. CDR1 is SGHAT, CDR2 FQNNGV, per germline. V dropped 0 bases and J dropped 2; count of bases not matched to a gene: 3.

The rearrangement uses TRBV7-9 and TRBJ2-5; 7 bases agree with TRBD1. CDR1 and CDR2 from the germline V gene are SEHNR and FQNEAQ (reference sequence). CDR3 length equals 14 residues. Trimming at V came to 4 bases and at J to 4 bases, leaving 6 bases not matched to a gene. CDR3 nucleotide sequence: TGTGCCAGCAGCTCCCCGACAGGGTCAGAGACCCAGTACTTC. Translating gives CASSSPTGSETQYF.

This chain connects TRBV25-1 to TRBJ2-1; TRBD2 is a possible D gene (6 bases). CDR3 length: 14 amino acids. V was pared by 4 bases and J by 7 bases, with 14 bases between. CDR1 and CDR2 from the germline V gene are MGHDK and SYGVNS. CDR3 in amino acids: CASSGRGKWNEQFF. CDR3 sequence (DNA): TGTGCCAGCAGTGGGAGGGGAAAGTGGAATGAGCAGTTCTTC.